This T cell receptor (beta chain) stems from a study of PD-1 blockade in classical Hodgkin lymphoma. Broader study findings: Unlike CD8+ TCR diversity, which did not rise significantly by C4D1, CD4+ TCR diversity did. Healthy donors reportedly exceeded newly diagnosed patients in baseline TCR diversity.

Measured with immunoSEQ multiplex PCR; TCRdb has only the in-frame clones, and not every one. This table holds about 20,000 clones, approximately 84% found once. Germline CDR1 and CDR2: SGDLS and YYNGEE. Trimming took 0 bases from V and 3 from J, leaving 10 bases between them. CDR3 length: 14 amino acids. With respect to this clone: What it binds is unknown.

Noted time point: cycle 4 day 1 (C4D1), after 5 to 7 weeks of nivolumab. Every single patient, without exception, relapsed after autologous stem cell transplantation, and brentuximab vedotin exposure varied. Investigators obtained CD8+ T cells from thawed PBMCs by magnetic negative selection. The TCR was taken from a human donor with classical Hodgkin lymphoma. The chain employs TRBV9 and TRBJ2-7; maybe TRBD1 (5 bases). Specimen: CD8+ T cells from blood, collected before the fourth cycle of nivolumab. CDR3 coding DNA: TGTGCCAGCAGCGTAGCTACCACAGGCTACGAGCAGTACTTC. Its protein product is CASSVATTGYEQYF.